This T cell receptor (beta chain) was documented in a study of T cell clonotyping in hematopoietic cell transplantation (dated by TCRdb to the early 2020s). Notes on the research overall: Pretransplant recipient samples were obtained after cytoreduction. The study collected 130 or so blood samples from 35 consecutive transplant recipients and their related donors. Patients were recruited between late 2015 and early 2017 and followed until late 2020 or death. Points the paper makes about the study in general: Broader TCR repertoire diversity after transplant was predicted by Inverse Simpson Index values from donors and from recipients before transplant. Only a small fraction of recipient repertoires overlapped donor repertoires, with over 95% appearing de novo at the given depth. After transplant, TCR diversity in recipients dropped, and pathologically expanded clonotypes increased progressively from day 30 to day 180. The sample size was limited and the cells went unsorted, which meant the CD4 and CD8 repertoire contributions could not be told apart.

With the immunoSEQ assay, which is a bias-controlled multiplex PCR relying on V- and J-specific primers, TCR beta CDR3 regions were amplified from genomic DNA. A proprietary barcode and Illumina adapter sequences were added to the CDR3 amplicons in a second PCR step. An Illumina MiSeq instrument was used to sequence the CDR3 libraries. In the paper's pipeline: immunoSEQ Analyzer 3.0 was used for export and quality control, with R Bioconductor and Immunarch used for downstream analyses. Only productive rearrangements in the normalized downsampled data set went into calculating the repertoire metrics. Pathologically expanded clonotypes were defined as those larger than 5 templates in the normalized cohort. The Inverse Simpson Index served as the measure of repertoire diversity. To capture all clonotypes, the CMV-specificity analyses were run on the non-normalized data set. This is the immuneACCESS table as TCRdb keeps it, with only in-frame sequences that have V and J called. A part of the clones is gone; compared with another copy, unresolved V genes explain less than half, and the rest is unexplained. That table furnishes V, J and clone size, whereas the DNA furnished D and trimming. Within this sample are about 18,000 clones, with approximately 85% of them counted one time only. The ten largest clones add up to under 10% of the sample.

Interpreted using the paper, the time point label stands for: recipient sample about 28 days before transplant, after cytoreduction. Blood samples were obtained from recipients approximately 28 days before transplant and at days 30, 100 and 180 after transplant. Nuclei Lysis Solution was used to extract genomic DNA from fresh or cryopreserved unfractionated peripheral blood mononuclear cells. CDR1 and CDR2, per the germline V gene, are SGHRS and YFSETQ. The CDR3 runs 12 residues from the cysteine to the phenylalanine. CDR3 DNA is the only sequence kept; it has 36 bases, read in frame from the first base. At the junction V is shortened by 4 bases and J by 4 bases, with 5 bases in between. Notes on this clone: Its binding antigen is unknown. No clone much larger than this one lies a single base away; base qualities are absent.

The sequence is built from TRBV5-1 and TRBJ2-2, with the D gene not confidently named. The receptor comes from a middle-aged man with acute myeloid leukemia. Some clones in this sample may be carry-over from other donors' samples. This sample comprised peripheral blood mononuclear cells, obtained before stem cell transplant. The CDR3 protein sequence reads: CASSVTTGELFF. The sequenced DNA: TGCGCCAGCAGCGTGACCACCGGGGAGCTGTTTTTT.